This T cell receptor (beta chain) originates from a study of T cell repertoires in cytomegalovirus infection. About the research overall: Peptides in the study included HLA-C-restricted and HLA-B-restricted CMV epitopes. General study results and limits: The ex vivo response showed dominance by HLA-C-restricted CMV-specific TCR beta clonotypes. Frequencies of public TCR beta families were cumulated, and this identified carriers of CMV plus the relevant HLA.

This clonotype was detected ten times or more. The antigen is not known. TCRdb reprocessed the reads via MiXCR and lists one record per CDR3 protein. This repertoire shows fewer than 900,000 distinct CDR3 sequences, under 35% found once; its top ten account for roughly 13%. This CDR3 has 17 residues. Trimming removed 5 bases at V and 2 bases at J, with 19 bases between. Germline loops: CDR1 SGHVS, CDR2 FQNEAQ. This clonotype was obtained from a human donor in good health (CMV status not recorded). Some clones in this sample may be carry-over from other donors' samples. The chain couples TRBV7-8 to TRBJ1-3; D is ambiguous. Sequencing was performed on cultured CD8+ T cells from PBMCs, taken from culture after CMV antigen stimulation. CDR3 nucleotide sequence: TGTGCCAGCAGCCCATGGGAATCTCTCTTGCCTGGAAACACCATATATTTT. As protein: CASSPWESLLPGNTIYF. The full variable domain, completed using reference TRBV7-8 and TRBJ1-3, is GAGVSQSPRYKVAKRGQDVALRCDPISGHVSLFWYQQALGQGPEFLTYFQNEAQLDKSGLPSDRFFAERPEGSVSTLKIQRTQQEDSAVYLCASSPWESLLPGNTIYFGEGSWLTVV.